This passage covers 19 T cell receptor beta chains from one sample sequenced in a study of blood T cell repertoires in COVID-19. TCRdb keeps only in-frame clones here, not all; method: immunoSEQ multiplex PCR. The top ten clones hold more than 1.4% of a sample with about 400,000 clones, roughly 90% of them seen once. Sequenced: peripheral blood. The receptor source for this set is a woman in her 30s with active or convalescent COVID-19.

This clone was seen more than once but under ten times. The V and J genes are TRBV6-5 and TRBJ1-1; the D is unclear. Per the germline V gene, CDR1 is MNHEY and CDR2 is SVGAGI. V was trimmed by 10 bases and J by 1 base, leaving 16 bases between them. CDR3 length: 14 residues. CDR3 DNA sequence: TGTGCCACTAAACCGGGAGTCGCGAACACTGAAGCTTTCTTT. It is translated as CATKPGVANTEAFF.

Concerning this clone itself: Other DNA sequences in this specimen translate into the identical CDR3. The rearrangement links TRBV5-4 to TRBJ2-3, with 10 positions matching TRBD2. Looked up from germline, CDR1 is SGHNT and CDR2 is YYREEE (reference sequence). CDR3 length: 15 amino acids. J was trimmed by 5 bases and V by 1 base; bases with no gene match: 4. The DNA for the CDR3 is TGTGCCAGCAGCTTGAGCGGGAGGGCGGGAGATACGCAGTATTTT. This encodes CASSLSGRAGDTQYF.

This clone was found a few times. The chain has TRBV14 and TRBJ1-2, with 7 nucleotides matching TRBD1. V shed 4 bases, J shed 4 bases, and the junction held 6 bases outside the gene matches. Looked up from germline, CDR1 is SGHDN and CDR2 is FVKESK. The CDR3 is 14 amino acids. DNA of the CDR3: TGTGCCAGCAGCCCAGTCGGGACAGTCTATGGCTACACCTTC. Residues: CASSPVGTVYGYTF. The whole variable domain, remainder taken from reference TRBV14 and TRBJ1-2, is EAGVTQFPSHSVIEKGQTVTLRCDPISGHDNLYWYRRVMGKEIKFLLHFVKESKQDESGMPNNRFLAERTGGTYSTLKVQPAELEDSGVYFCASSPVGTVYGYTFGSGTRLTVV.

V gene TRBV9 combines with J gene TRBJ2-3; 7 bases match TRBD2. Trimming removed 4 bases from V and 2 bases from J; junction bases left unmatched: 10. The CDR3 is made up of 16 amino acids. Germline values: CDR1 SGDLS, CDR2 YYNGEE. DNA for the CDR3: TGTGCCAGCAGCCCCCTCGACGGGGGGACCACAGATACGCAGTATTTT. Protein product: CASSPLDGGTTDTQYF.

In regard to this clone: At one boundary the junction diverges from the germline segment, which might be a read error. This sequence joins TRBV30 and TRBJ1-1; D uncertain. Per germline, CDR1 GTSNPN and CDR2 SVGIG (reference sequence). This CDR3 has 14 amino acids. Written as DNA, the CDR3 is TGTGCCGGGAGAGTAAGAGAGCTAAACACTGAAGCTTTCTTT. This translates into CAGRVRELNTEAFF.

The chain is built from TRBV3-1 (or the pseudogene TRBV3-2) and TRBJ2-1; D not resolved. V was trimmed by 0 bases and J by 7 bases, leaving 7 bases between them. CDR1 and CDR2 (germline): LGHDT, YNNKEL (reference sequence). This CDR3 has 13 amino acids. The CDR3 region has the DNA TGTGCCAGCAGCCAAGATCGGTGGAATGAGCAGTTCTTC. This sequence encodes CASSQDRWNEQFF.

The chain recombines TRBV2 with TRBJ1-5; 7 positions match TRBD1. Losses at the gene ends were 6 bases for V and 6 bases for J; bases not matched to a gene: 5. Germline loops: CDR1 SNHLY, CDR2 FYNNEI. The CDR3 runs 13 residues. CDR3 amino acids: CASRTGIIQPQHF. The CDR3 DNA reads TGTGCCAGCAGGACAGGGATTATTCAGCCCCAGCATTTT.

The chain uses TRBV19 and TRBJ1-1, with 8 nucleotides matching TRBD1. CDR1 is LNHDA, CDR2 SQIVND, per germline (reference sequence). This CDR3 comprises 15 residues. After removal of 0 bases from V and 4 bases from J, the junction contained 4 bases not matched to a gene. The CDR3 DNA sequence: TGTGCCAGTAGTATAGATCCCAGGGGGCCCACTGAAGCTTTCTTT. It encodes CASSIDPRGPTEAFF.

This rearrangement joins TRBV6-6 to TRBJ2-1; the match to TRBD1 covers 9 bases. This CDR3 is 14 amino acids long. Germline assignment: CDR1 MNHNY and CDR2 SVGAGI (reference sequence). Trimming removed 6 bases from V and 8 bases from J; junction bases left unmatched: 8. The CDR3, as DNA: TGTGCCAGCAGCCAACCGGGACAGGGATATGAGCAGTTCTTC. Its translation is CASSQPGQGYEQFF.

The chain combines TRBV7-8 with TRBJ2-1; the D gene is possibly TRBD2 (6 bases). This CDR3 is built from 15 residues. Deletions cut 3 bases from V and 2 bases from J, with 11 bases between. The V gene's germline CDR1 is SGHVS and CDR2 FQNEAQ. The CDR3 region is CASSFRESTYNEQFF. The CDR3 region has the DNA TGTGCCAGCAGCTTCCGGGAGAGCACCTACAATGAGCAGTTCTTC.

This clone has a single count. This CDR3 reads CASSLKAGGSYNEQFF. DNA of the CDR3: TGTGCCAGCAGCTTAAAAGCGGGAGGCTCCTACAATGAGCAGTTCTTC. The chain couples TRBV13 to TRBJ2-1; TRBD2 matches 9 bases. Germline V lookup: CDR1 PRHDT, CDR2 FYEKMQ (reference sequence). This CDR3 comprises 16 residues. Unmatched junction bases numbered 2, after V lost 2 bases and J lost 0 bases.

This clone is a singleton in its sample. V and J are TRBV13 and TRBJ1-1; D uncertain. Trimming cost V 0 bases and J 1 base, with 6 bases left between them. Germline V gene sequence: CDR1 PRHDT, CDR2 FYEKMQ (reference sequence). This CDR3 is built from 14 residues. Written as DNA, the CDR3 is TGTGCCAGCAGCTTAGGTCGAGCGAACACTGAAGCTTTCTTT. Its protein is CASSLGRANTEAFF. The variable domain in full, completed from reference TRBV13 and TRBJ1-1, reads AAGVIQSPRHLIKEKRETATLKCYPIPRHDTVYWYQQGPGQDPQFLISFYEKMQSDKGSIPDRFSAQQFSDYHSELNMSSLELGDSALYFCASSLGRANTEAFFGQGTRLTVV.

The rearrangement joins TRBV27 to TRBJ2-2, with D possibly matching TRBD2 (6 bases). The CDR3 has 15 amino acids. Per the germline V gene, CDR1 is MNHEY and CDR2 is SMNVEV (reference sequence). Trimming left V 0 bases short and J 7 bases short, with 12 bases between. CDR3 bases: TGTGCCAGCAGTTTATCGGGGAGGTTTAACGGGGAGCTGTTTTTT. This gives the protein CASSLSGRFNGELFF.

In this sample, this clone turned up once. This chain uses TRBV29-1 with TRBJ1-1; the match to TRBD1 covers 7 bases. This CDR3 comprises 10 residues. Germline V lookup: CDR1 SQVTM, CDR2 ANQGSEA. The junction had 3 bases not matched to a gene; V was cut back by 3 bases and J by 11 bases. CDR3 nucleotide sequence: TGCAGCGTTGATAGGGGGCTTGCTTTCTTT. The encoded protein is CSVDRGLAFF.

In DNA form, the CDR3 reads TGTGCCAGCAGCTTAGTCAGGACAGGGGATATAGGCAATCAGCCCCAGCATTTT. Its protein product is CASSLVRTGDIGNQPQHF. The rearrangement links TRBV7-2 to TRBJ1-5; TRBD1 aligns across 9 bases. Germline CDR1 SGHTA, CDR2 FQGNSA. The length of the CDR3 is 18 residues. Losses at the gene ends were 1 base for V and 2 bases for J; bases not matched to a gene: 9.

The chain recombines TRBV5-5 with TRBJ1-2; 7 positions agree with TRBD1. CDR3 size: 13 residues. Germline loops: CDR1 SGHKS, CDR2 YYEKEE (reference sequence). V lost 2 bases, J lost 7 bases, and 5 bases stayed unmatched. Here the CDR3 DNA reads TGTGCCAGCAGCTTATTGGACAGGCTTGGCTACACCTTC. Translating it yields CASSLLDRLGYTF.

The V call is TRBV10-3, the J call TRBJ1-1; 7 bases map to TRBD1. V shed 4 bases, J shed 1 base, and the junction held 12 bases outside the gene matches. CDR1 is ENHRY and CDR2 is SYGVKD in the germline V gene. There are 17 residues in the CDR3. CDR3 sequence reads: CAISGRTQGTSNTEAFF. Here the CDR3 DNA reads TGTGCCATCAGTGGCCGCACACAGGGGACATCGAACACTGAAGCTTTCTTT.

The chain is built from TRBV28 and TRBJ1-6; D not resolved. The CDR3 is made up of 16 amino acids. The germline V gene encodes CDR1 MDHEN and CDR2 SYDVKM. V was pared by 5 bases and J by 1 base, with 12 bases between. CDR3 sequence reads: CASSPPGRSYNSPLHF. CDR3 nucleotide sequence: TGTGCCAGCAGTCCCCCGGGGAGATCCTATAATTCACCCCTCCACTTT.

V is TRBV5-1 and J is TRBJ2-2; 7 bases are shared with TRBD1. The V and J ends lost 1 base and 0 bases, in that order; junction bases with no gene match: 3. Germline V CDR1 and CDR2: SGHRS, YFSETQ. The CDR3 sequence is 16 residues long. The CDR3 sequence: CASSLRTGPNTGELFF. The CDR3 nucleotides read TGCGCCAGCAGCTTGCGGACAGGACCGAACACCGGGGAGCTGTTTTTT.